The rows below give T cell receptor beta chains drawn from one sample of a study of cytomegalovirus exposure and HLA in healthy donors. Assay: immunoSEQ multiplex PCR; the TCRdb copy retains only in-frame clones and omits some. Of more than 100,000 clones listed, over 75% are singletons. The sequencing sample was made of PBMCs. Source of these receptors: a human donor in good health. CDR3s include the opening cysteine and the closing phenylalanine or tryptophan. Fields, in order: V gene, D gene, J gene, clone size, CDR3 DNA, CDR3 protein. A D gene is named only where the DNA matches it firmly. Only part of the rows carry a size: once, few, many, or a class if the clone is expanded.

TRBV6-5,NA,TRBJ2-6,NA,TGTGCCAGCAGTTCCGGGTCTGGGGCCAACGTCCTGACTTTC,CASSSGSGANVLTF
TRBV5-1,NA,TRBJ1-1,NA,TGCGCCAGCAGCTTGGTCTCGGGACTTGAAGCTTTCTTT,CASSLVSGLEAFF
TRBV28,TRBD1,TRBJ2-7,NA,TGTGCCAGCAGTCCCGGACAGGGGAATTCAGACGAGCAGTACTTC,CASSPGQGNSDEQYF
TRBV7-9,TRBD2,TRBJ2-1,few,TGTTCCAGCAGCTTCGCTAGCGGGAAAGTCAATGAGCAGTTCTTC,CSSSFASGKVNEQFF
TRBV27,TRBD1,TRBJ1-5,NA,TGTGCCAGCAGTTTATTTTCGACAGGGGGAGGGCAGCCCCAGCATTTT,CASSLFSTGGGQPQHF
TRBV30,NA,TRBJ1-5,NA,TGTGCCTGGGGACAGCCTAGACAGCCCCAGCATTTT,CAWGQPRQPQHF
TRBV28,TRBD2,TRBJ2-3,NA,TGTGCCAGCAGTTTAAAGCGGGAGAGCACAGATACGCAGTATTTT,CASSLKRESTDTQYF
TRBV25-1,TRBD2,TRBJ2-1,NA,TGTGCCAGCAGCCCCCCGGGACTAGCCTATGAGCAGTTCTTC,CASSPPGLAYEQFF
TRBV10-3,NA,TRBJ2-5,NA,TGTGCCATCAGTGGGGGGGTAAGAAGACAAGAGACCCAGTACTTC,CAISGGVRRQETQYF
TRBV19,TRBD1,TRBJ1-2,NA,TGTGCCAGTAGTATAGAAGGGACAGGGGAGGGCTACACCTTC,CASSIEGTGEGYTF
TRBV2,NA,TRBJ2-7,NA,TGTGCCAGCAGGGCCTCCTACGAGCAGTACTTC,CASRASYEQYF
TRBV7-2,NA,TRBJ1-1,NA,TGTGCCAGCAGCTTACCAAACCTCGGTGTGGGGGGGACTGAAGCTTTCTTT,CASSLPNLGVGGTEAFF
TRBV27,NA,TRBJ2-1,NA,TGTGCCAGCAGTTTCTACAGCTACAATGAGCAGTTCTTC,CASSFYSYNEQFF
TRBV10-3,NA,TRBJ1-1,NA,TGTGCCATCAGTGCCGACAGGCCCATCGAGTCGAACACTGAAGCTTTCTTT,CAISADRPIESNTEAFF